This T cell receptor (beta chain) is from a study of neurological immune-mediated disorders. J was trimmed by 8 bases and V by 4 bases; bases with no gene match: 8. The CDR3 is 15 amino acids. The team produced cDNA through 5'RACE using 10-nucleotide random UMIs. Via MiXCR, TCRdb re-called the 5' RACE reads, giving one row per CDR3 protein. The sample consists of 65,000 to 70,000 distinct CDR3 sequences, approximately 4.1% of them appearing once. Study-level points and caveats: Levels of TCR clonal expansion peaked in HTLV-1-associated myelopathy and reached their lowest in multiple sclerosis, under those of healthy controls. According to phylogenetic grouping, one related-CDR3 cluster, a possible signature, contained the repertoires of 18 of 34 multiple sclerosis patients. In multiple sclerosis patients, the repertoire cluster was unrelated to clinical or MRI findings.

This clonotype has ten or more counts. Its antigen is undetermined. Sequencing was done on a sample of PBMCs. This TCR was sampled from a man aged 25-45 years with multiple sclerosis. The rearrangement uses TRBV12-3 or TRBV12-4 and TRBJ1-2; TRBD1 agrees at 12 bases. The CDR3 spells CASSSTGTGGRGYTF. In nucleotides, the CDR3 is TGTGCCAGCAGTTCCACCGGGACAGGGGGCAGGGGCTACACCTTC.